What follows is one TCR beta chain and its context. The sample is drawn from a study of blood T cell repertoires in COVID-19. Looking at the study overall: Sites in the United States, Italy and Spain provided acute and convalescent COVID-19 samples. PBMCs, B-cell-depleted T cells, or T cells provided the cDNA or gDNA that made up the material.

CDR1 is MNHEY and CDR2 is SMNVEV in the germline V gene (reference sequence). J gave up 8 bases and V 6 bases, and 8 bases lay outside the gene matches. The CDR3 loop spans 13 amino acids. Only in-frame clones appear in the TCRdb table, and some are missing; sequencing was by immunoSEQ multiplex PCR. The sample lists 300,000 to 350,000 clones; 88% were seen once. The V gene is TRBV27, the J gene TRBJ1-2; 8 bases are a match to TRBD1. The material sequenced was peripheral blood. This clonotype originated in a woman aged 70-85 years with COVID-19, enrolled during active disease. The CDR3 DNA sequence: TGTGCCAGCAGGAAAACAGGGGGAAAGGGCTACACCTTC. This sequence encodes CASRKTGGKGYTF.